This T cell receptor beta chain appears in the sequencing data of a study of vaccination effects on CD4 cells after COVID-19 (dated 2022 in TCRdb). Regarding the complete study: Across the study, the median time from the second dose to post-vaccine sampling was 72 days (range 14 to 241). In both COVID-19 convalescent patients and infection-naive vaccine recipients, the study compared SARS-CoV-2 spike-specific CD4+ TCR repertoires from before mRNA vaccination with those from after it. The full study included some 10 COVID-19 convalescent patients and a few SARS-CoV-2-naive healthy vaccine recipients. The Oncomine TCR Beta short-read assay on an Illumina iSeq 100 was used to sequence cultures from other donors in the study. Broader findings and caveats from the paper: The study was limited by a small number of convalescent patients and lacked early post-infection timepoints. In healthy vaccine recipients, vaccine-induced clones were almost all SARS-CoV-2 mono-reactive, with only 1 of 255 being cross-reactive with common cold coronaviruses. Marked clonal contraction was observed in both infection-induced and vaccine-induced clones at late post-vaccination timepoints, consistent with waning T cell responses.

Of note for this clone: The antigen this receptor binds is unknown. The input lacks base qualities; no much larger clone sits a single base away.

In the ViraFEST assay, PBMC were stimulated with viral peptide pools, and antigen-specific CD4+ T cell clonotypes were then identified by expansion using TCR sequencing. After more than 9 days of culture, CD4+ T cells were isolated with the EasySep CD4+ T cell isolation kit. Two doses of either the BNT162b2 or the mRNA-1273 mRNA SARS-CoV-2 vaccine were administered to participants. Healthy vaccine recipients had no prior SARS-CoV-2 infection, confirmed by negative nucleocapsid antibodies before and after vaccination. Each well held fewer than 2.5 million PBMC cultured in IMDM containing around 5% human AB serum, around 9.3 IU/ml IL-2 and gentamicin, along with around 9.1 ug/ml peptides. Half of the culture medium was replaced with fresh IL-2-containing medium on days 3 and 7. Unless noted otherwise, every peptide stimulation condition was cultured in triplicate wells. PBMC were separated from whole blood using Ficoll-Paque Plus gradient centrifugation and were then either cryopreserved at -140C or used fresh. The spike proteins of SARS-CoV-2 and of the common cold coronaviruses HCoV-NL63, HCoV-OC43 and HCoV-229E were spanned by overlapping peptide pools. Genomic DNA was extracted from cultured CD4+ T cells with the QIAamp micro DNA kit.

The library was obtained by the immunoSEQ multiplex PCR assay. DNA from the cultured and isolated CD4+ T cells underwent TCR beta CDR3 sequencing. The original methods were these. The analysis removed non-productive TCR sequences, trimmed reads to the CDR3 region, and retained only CDR3s that were 7 or more amino acids long. The MANAFEST web app was used to identify antigen-specific clonotypes by comparing expansion in peptide wells with expansion in reference cultures. For clones to be considered positive, expansion at FDR<0.05 versus reference and all other wells, an odds ratio above 5, and a frequency above 0.1% in two replicate wells were required. A clonotype was defined as cross-reactive if the clonotype was significantly expanded both in SARS-CoV-2 spike wells and in at least one common cold coronavirus spike condition. Using the stringdist R package, CDR3 similarity was measured by Levenshtein distance, and unrooted trees were constructed with ape in R 3.6.1. This is the immuneACCESS table as TCRdb keeps it, with only in-frame sequences that have V and J called. A part of the clones is gone; compared with another copy, unresolved V genes explain less than half, and the rest is unexplained. V and J calls and clone size are as listed in that table; D and trimming were resolved from the DNA. Present in this sample are tens of thousands of clones, approximately 79% of which were seen just once. The ten largest account for 9% to 9.5% of the sample.

The source of this sequence is a human donor who received a COVID-19 vaccine. The sequences come from CD4+ T cells from PBMCs cultured with HCoV-229E spike peptides, collected after COVID-19 vaccination. The sample's cell subset or site, from its label and the paper: HCoV-229E spike overlapping peptide pool stimulation.

CDR3 protein: CASSLFPWTGGGYTF. The DNA reads TGTGCCAGCAGTTTATTCCCGTGGACAGGAGGCGGCTACACCTTC. Recombination joined TRBV27 with TRBJ1-2, and 7 bases in between align with TRBD1. V lost 1 base and J lost 8 bases, and the count of bases not matched to a germline gene is 10. Reading from cysteine to phenylalanine, the CDR3 counts 15 amino acids. CDR3 DNA is the only sequence kept; it has 45 bases, read in frame from the first base. The germline V gene (reference sequence) sets CDR1 to MNHEY and CDR2 to SMNVEV.